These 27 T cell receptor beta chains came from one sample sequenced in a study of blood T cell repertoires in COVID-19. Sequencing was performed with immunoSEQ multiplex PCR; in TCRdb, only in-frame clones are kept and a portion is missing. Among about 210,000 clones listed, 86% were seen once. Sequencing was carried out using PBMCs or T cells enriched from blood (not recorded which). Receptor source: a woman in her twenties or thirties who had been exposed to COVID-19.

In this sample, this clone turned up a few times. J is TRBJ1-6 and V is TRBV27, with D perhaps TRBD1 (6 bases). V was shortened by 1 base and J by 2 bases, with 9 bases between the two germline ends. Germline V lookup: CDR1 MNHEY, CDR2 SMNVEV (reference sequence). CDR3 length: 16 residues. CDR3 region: CASSLWGRAYNSPLHF. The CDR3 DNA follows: TGTGCCAGCAGTTTATGGGGGCGCGCCTATAATTCACCCCTCCACTTT.

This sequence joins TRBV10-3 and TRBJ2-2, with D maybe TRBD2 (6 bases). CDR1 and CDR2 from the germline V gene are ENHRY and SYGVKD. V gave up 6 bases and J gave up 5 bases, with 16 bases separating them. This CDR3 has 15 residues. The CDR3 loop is CAIRNTGGRTGELFF. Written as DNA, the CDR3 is TGTGCCATCAGGAACACTGGGGGGAGGACCGGGGAGCTGTTTTTT.

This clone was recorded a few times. For the CDR3, the DNA is TGTGCCAGCAGCCCTGGGACAGGCGGTAACTATGGCTACACCTTC. It encodes CASSPGTGGNYGYTF. The rearrangement uses TRBV27 and TRBJ1-2; 8 bases align to TRBD1. V lost 6 bases to trimming and J lost 1 base; unmatched junction nucleotides: 7. The germline CDR1 and CDR2 sequences are MNHEY and SMNVEV (reference sequence). The CDR3 is made up of 15 amino acids.

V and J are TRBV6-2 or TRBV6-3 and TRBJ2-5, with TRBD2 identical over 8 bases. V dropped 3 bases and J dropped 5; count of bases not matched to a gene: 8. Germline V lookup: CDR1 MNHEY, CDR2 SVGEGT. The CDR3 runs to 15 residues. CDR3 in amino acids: CASSYSGTSSETQYF. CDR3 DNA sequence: TGTGCCAGCAGTTATTCCGGGACTAGTTCCGAGACCCAGTACTTC.

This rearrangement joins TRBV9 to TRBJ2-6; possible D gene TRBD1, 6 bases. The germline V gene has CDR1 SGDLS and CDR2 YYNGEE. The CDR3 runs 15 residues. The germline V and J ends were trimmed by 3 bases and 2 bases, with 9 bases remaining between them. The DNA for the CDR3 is TGTGCCAGCAGCGGTACAGGGACTGGGGCCAACGTCCTGACTTTC. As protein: CASSGTGTGANVLTF. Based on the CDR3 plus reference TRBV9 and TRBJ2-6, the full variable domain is DSGVTQTPKHLITATGQRVTLRCSPRSGDLSVYWYQQSLDQGLQFLIQYYNGEERAKGNILERFSAQQFPDLHSELNLSSLELGDSALYFCASSGTGTGANVLTFGAGSRLTVL.

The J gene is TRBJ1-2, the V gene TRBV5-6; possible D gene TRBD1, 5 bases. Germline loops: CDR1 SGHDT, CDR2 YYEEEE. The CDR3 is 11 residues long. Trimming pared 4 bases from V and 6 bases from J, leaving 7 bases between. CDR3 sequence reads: CASSRRDGYTF. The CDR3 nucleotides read TGTGCCAGCAGCCGCAGGGATGGCTACACCTTC. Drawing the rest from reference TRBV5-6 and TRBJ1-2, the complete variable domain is DAGVTQSPTHLIKTRGQQVTLRCSPKSGHDTVSWYQQALGQGPQFIFQYYEEEERQRGNFPDRFSGHQFPNYSSELNVNALLLGDSALYLCASSRRDGYTFGSGTRLTVV.

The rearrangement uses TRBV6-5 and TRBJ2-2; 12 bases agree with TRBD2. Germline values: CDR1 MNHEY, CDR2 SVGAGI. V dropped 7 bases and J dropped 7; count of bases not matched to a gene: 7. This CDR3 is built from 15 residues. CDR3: CASNLAGGPNGELFF. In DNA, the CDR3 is TGTGCCAGCAACCTAGCGGGGGGGCCTAACGGGGAGCTGTTTTTT.

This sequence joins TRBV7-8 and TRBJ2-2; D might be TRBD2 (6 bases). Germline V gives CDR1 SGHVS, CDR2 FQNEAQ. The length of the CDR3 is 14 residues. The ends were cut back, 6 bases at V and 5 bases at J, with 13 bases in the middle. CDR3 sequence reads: CASSGGYGTGELFF. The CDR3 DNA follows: TGTGCCAGCAGTGGAGGGTATGGAACCGGGGAGCTGTTTTTT.

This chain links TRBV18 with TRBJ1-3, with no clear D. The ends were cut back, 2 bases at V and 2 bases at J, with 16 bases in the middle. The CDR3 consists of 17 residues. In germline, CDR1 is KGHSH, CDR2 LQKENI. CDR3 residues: CASSPVALLGAGNTIYF. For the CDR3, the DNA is TGTGCCAGCTCACCAGTCGCCCTACTCGGGGCTGGAAACACCATATATTTT.

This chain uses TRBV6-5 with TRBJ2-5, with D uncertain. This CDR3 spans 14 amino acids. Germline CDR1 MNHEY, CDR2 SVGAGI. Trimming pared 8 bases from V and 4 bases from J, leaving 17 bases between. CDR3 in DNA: TGTGCCAGCTTCCACCACAGACCAGGAGAGACCCAGTACTTC. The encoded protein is CASFHHRPGETQYF.

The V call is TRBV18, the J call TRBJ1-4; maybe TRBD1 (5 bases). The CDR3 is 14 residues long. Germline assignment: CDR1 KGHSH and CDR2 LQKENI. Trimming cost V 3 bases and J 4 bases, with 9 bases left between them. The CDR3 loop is CASSPTDHNEKLFF. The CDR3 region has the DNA TGTGCCAGCTCACCGACAGACCATAATGAAAAACTGTTTTTT.

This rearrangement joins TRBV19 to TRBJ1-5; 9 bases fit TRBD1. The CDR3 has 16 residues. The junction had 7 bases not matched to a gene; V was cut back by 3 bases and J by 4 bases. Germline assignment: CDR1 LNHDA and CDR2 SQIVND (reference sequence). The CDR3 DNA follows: TGTGCCAGTAGTATTCTCTTGGGACAGGGTAATCAGCCCCAGCATTTT. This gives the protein CASSILLGQGNQPQHF.

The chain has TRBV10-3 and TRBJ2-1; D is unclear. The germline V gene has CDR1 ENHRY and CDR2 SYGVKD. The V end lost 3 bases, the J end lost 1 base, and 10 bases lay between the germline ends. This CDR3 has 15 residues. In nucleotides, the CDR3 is TGTGCCATCAGTGATCACAGCAAGTCCTACAATGAGCAGTTCTTC. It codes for CAISDHSKSYNEQFF.

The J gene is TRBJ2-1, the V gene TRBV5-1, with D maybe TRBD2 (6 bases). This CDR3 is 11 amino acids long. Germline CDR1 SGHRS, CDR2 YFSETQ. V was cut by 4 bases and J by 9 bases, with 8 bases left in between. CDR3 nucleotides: TGCGCCAGCAGCGGCGGGGTTGAGCAGTTCTTC. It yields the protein CASSGGVEQFF.

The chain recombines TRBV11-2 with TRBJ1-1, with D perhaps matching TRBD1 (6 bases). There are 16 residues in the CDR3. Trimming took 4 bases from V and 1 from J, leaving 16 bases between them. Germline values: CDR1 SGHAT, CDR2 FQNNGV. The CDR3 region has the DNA TGTGCCAGCAGCTATCGACCGCAGGGGACGAACACTGAAGCTTTCTTT. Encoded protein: CASSYRPQGTNTEAFF.

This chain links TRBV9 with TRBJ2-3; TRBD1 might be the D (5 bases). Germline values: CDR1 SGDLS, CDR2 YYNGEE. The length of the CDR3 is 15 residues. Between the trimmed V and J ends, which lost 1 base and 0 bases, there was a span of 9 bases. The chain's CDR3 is CASSVTGASTDTQYF. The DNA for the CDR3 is TGTGCCAGCAGCGTAACAGGCGCGAGCACAGATACGCAGTATTTT.

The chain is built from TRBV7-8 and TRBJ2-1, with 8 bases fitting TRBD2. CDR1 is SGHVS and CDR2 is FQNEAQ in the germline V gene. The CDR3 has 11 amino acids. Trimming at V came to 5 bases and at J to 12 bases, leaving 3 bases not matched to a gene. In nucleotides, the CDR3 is TGTGCCAGCAGCCCTCTAGCGGGGCAGTTCTTC. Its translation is CASSPLAGQFF. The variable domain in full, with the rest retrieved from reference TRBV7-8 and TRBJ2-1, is GAGVSQSPRYKVAKRGQDVALRCDPISGHVSLFWYQQALGQGPEFLTYFQNEAQLDKSGLPSDRFFAERPEGSVSTLKIQRTQQEDSAVYLCASSPLAGQFFGPGTRLTVL.

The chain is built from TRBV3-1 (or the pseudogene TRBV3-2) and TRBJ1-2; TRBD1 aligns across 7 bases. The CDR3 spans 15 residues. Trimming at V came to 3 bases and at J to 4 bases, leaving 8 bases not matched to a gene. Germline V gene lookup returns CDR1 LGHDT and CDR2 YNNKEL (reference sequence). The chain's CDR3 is CASSQEGARSYGYTF. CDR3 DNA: TGTGCCAGCAGCCAGGAGGGGGCGAGAAGCTATGGCTACACCTTC.

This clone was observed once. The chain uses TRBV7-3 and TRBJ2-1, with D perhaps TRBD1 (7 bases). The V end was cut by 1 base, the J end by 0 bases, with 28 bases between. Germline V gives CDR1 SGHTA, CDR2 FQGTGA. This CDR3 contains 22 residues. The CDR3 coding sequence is TGTGCCAGCAGCTTAAGGGGACCTTACTCGGAGGGGGCCGAGAGCTCCTACAATGAGCAGTTCTTC. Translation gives CASSLRGPYSEGAESSYNEQFF.

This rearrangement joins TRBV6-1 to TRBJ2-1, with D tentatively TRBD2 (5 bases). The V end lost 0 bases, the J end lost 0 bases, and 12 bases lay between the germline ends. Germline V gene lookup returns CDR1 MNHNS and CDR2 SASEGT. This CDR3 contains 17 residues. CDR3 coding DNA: TGTGCCAGCAGTGAAGCGGTCAGAGGGAGCTCCTACAATGAGCAGTTCTTC. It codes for CASSEAVRGSSYNEQFF.

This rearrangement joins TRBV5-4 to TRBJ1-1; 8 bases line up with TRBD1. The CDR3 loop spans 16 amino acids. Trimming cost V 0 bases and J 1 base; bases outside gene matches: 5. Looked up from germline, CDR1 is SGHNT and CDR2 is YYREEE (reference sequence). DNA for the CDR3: TGTGCCAGCAGCTTGGCCCCTCAGGGGGCGAACACTGAAGCTTTCTTT. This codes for CASSLAPQGANTEAFF.

The CDR3 loop is CASSSYPHGGEKLFF. CDR3 DNA sequence: TGTGCCAGCAGCTCGTACCCCCACGGAGGTGAAAAACTGTTTTTT. The chain joins TRBV9 to TRBJ1-4, with D unresolved. In germline, CDR1 is SGDLS, CDR2 YYNGEE. V shed 4 bases and J shed 7 bases, with 17 bases lying between them. This CDR3 region has 15 residues.

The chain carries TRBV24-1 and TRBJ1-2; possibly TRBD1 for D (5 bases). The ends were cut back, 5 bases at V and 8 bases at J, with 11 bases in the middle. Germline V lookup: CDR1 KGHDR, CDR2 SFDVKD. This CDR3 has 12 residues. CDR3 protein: CATSAGGGGYTF. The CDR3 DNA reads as TGTGCCACCAGTGCCGGGGGGGGAGGCTACACCTTC.

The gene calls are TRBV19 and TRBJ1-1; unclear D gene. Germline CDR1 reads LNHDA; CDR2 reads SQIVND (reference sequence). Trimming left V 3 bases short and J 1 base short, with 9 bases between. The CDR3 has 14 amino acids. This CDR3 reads CASSIPTPNTEAFF. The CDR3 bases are TGTGCCAGTAGTATCCCAACACCGAACACTGAAGCTTTCTTT.

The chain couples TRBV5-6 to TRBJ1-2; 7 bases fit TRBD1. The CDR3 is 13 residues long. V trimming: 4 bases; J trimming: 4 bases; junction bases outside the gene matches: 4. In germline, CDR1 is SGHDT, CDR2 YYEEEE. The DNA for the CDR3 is TGTGCCAGCAGCGCGGGACAGCTCTATGGCTACACCTTC. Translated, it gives CASSAGQLYGYTF.

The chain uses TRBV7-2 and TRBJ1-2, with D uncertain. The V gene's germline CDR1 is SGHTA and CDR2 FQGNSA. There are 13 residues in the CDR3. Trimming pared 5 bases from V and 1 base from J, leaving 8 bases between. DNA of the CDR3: TGTGCCAGCAGCCCCCACAATAACTATGGCTACACCTTC. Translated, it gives CASSPHNNYGYTF.

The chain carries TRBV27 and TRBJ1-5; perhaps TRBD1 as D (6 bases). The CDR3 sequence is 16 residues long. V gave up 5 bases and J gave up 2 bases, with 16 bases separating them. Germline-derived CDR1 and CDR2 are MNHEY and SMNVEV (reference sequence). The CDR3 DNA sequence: TGTGCCAGCAGTCCGGGACACCATCTCGGCAATCAGCCCCAGCATTTT. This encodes CASSPGHHLGNQPQHF.